These 32 T cell receptor beta chains share one sample of origin, sequenced in a study of T-cell reconstitution after alpha-beta-depleted transplantation in children. TCRbeta library construction was performed incorporating unique molecular identifiers. MiXCR, run by TCRdb on the PCR reads, gives a single entry per CDR3 protein. The sample holds 130,000 or so distinct CDR3 sequences, about 9.9% seen once. Sequencing used PBMCs, mostly from graft donor cells, obtained 180 days after TCRalphabeta/CD19-depleted stem cell transplant. The receptors derive from a girl in the first two years of life who had a stem cell transplant for combined immunodeficiency, so the T cells may come from the graft donor.

In the case of this clonotype: Mismatch with germline at one junction end may stem from a read error. The chain recombines TRBV6-1 with TRBJ2-5; 13 positions agree with TRBD2. The CDR3 consists of 16 residues. Germline-derived CDR1 and CDR2 are MNHNS and SASEGT. This CDR3 is CSSSTTGLAGAGTQYF. The CDR3 DNA sequence: TGTTCCAGCAGTACCACCGGACTAGCGGGAGCGGGGACCCAGTACTTC.

This rearrangement joins TRBV20-1 to TRBJ2-3; D might be TRBD1 (6 bases). The CDR3 length is 14 residues. The germline V and J ends were trimmed by 0 bases and 5 bases, with 12 bases remaining between them. Germline-derived CDR1 and CDR2 are DFQATT and SNEGSKA (reference sequence). CDR3 bases: TGCAGTGCTAGAGATCTGGCCAGGGGAGATACGCAGTATTTT. Its translation: CSARDLARGDTQYF.

In its sample, this clonotype was seen many times. The chain has TRBV6-2 or TRBV6-3 and TRBJ2-7; D gene uncertain. Germline CDR1 MNHEY, CDR2 SVGEGT. The CDR3 consists of 13 residues. V lost 3 bases to trimming and J lost 2 bases, with 8 bases between them. CDR3 coding DNA: TGTGCCAGCAGTTATCGGGTTACCTACGAGCAGTACTTC. It codes for CASSYRVTYEQYF.

This clonotype has only a few counts. The chain joins TRBV20-1 to TRBJ2-7; D not resolved. Germline V gene sequence: CDR1 DFQATT, CDR2 SNEGSKA (reference sequence). This CDR3 region has 16 residues. V dropped 0 bases and J dropped 2 bases, with 17 bases sitting between them. CDR3 protein: CSARDEDPYGPYEQYF. CDR3 nucleotide sequence: TGCAGTGCTAGAGATGAGGACCCCTATGGGCCCTACGAGCAGTACTTC.

The V and J genes are TRBV27 and TRBJ1-3; D may be TRBD1 (6 bases). This CDR3 is 15 amino acids long. CDR1 is MNHEY and CDR2 is SMNVEV in the germline V gene (reference sequence). V lost 2 bases to trimming and J lost 3 bases, with 11 bases between them. As DNA, the CDR3 is TGTGCCAGCAGTTTAGGCAGGGGATTTGGAAACACCATATATTTT. This sequence encodes CASSLGRGFGNTIYF.

This clonotype was seen a few times. This rearrangement joins TRBV7-8 to TRBJ2-5; 7 positions match TRBD1. The CDR3 runs 15 residues. Trimming cost V 5 bases and J 5 bases; bases outside gene matches: 11. Germline lookup yields CDR1 SGHVS and CDR2 FQNEAQ. The CDR3 nucleotides read TGTGCCAGCAGCGCCAGACAGGGAACGGGGGAGACCCAGTACTTC. Protein sequence: CASSARQGTGETQYF.

This clonotype was detected only a few times. The chain couples TRBV20-1 to TRBJ2-7; 12 bases fit TRBD1. The ends lost 5 bases at V and 5 bases at J; junction bases unmatched: 7. The CDR3 loop spans 14 amino acids. The germline CDR1 and CDR2 sequences are DFQATT and SNEGSKA (reference sequence). Written as DNA, the CDR3 is TGCAGTGCTGTGACCGGGACAGGGGGCGACGAGCAGTACTTC. Protein sequence: CSAVTGTGGDEQYF.

This clonotype occurred a few times. This sequence joins TRBV29-1 and TRBJ2-1; 10 bases are shared with TRBD2. There are 16 residues in the CDR3. Germline V gene sequence: CDR1 SQVTM, CDR2 ANQGSEA. V gave up 4 bases and J gave up 1 base; unmatched junction bases: 7. This CDR3 reads CSVVVQGLASYNEQFF. In DNA form, the CDR3 reads TGCAGCGTTGTCGTGCAGGGACTAGCGTCCTACAATGAGCAGTTCTTC.

This clonotype was recorded a few times. The chain recombines TRBV29-1 with TRBJ2-7, with 7 bases identical to TRBD1. The CDR3 spans 15 residues. V lost 4 bases and J lost 3; bases outside the gene matches: 12. CDR1 and CDR2 from the germline V gene are SQVTM and ANQGSEA. CDR3 sequence: CSVAGEQGRRYEQYF. CDR3 sequence (DNA): TGCAGCGTTGCAGGGGAACAGGGGAGACGCTACGAGCAGTACTTC.

The CDR3 sequence: CASSLDGGRALETQYF. CDR3 nucleotides: TGCGCCAGCAGCTTGGACGGCGGGAGGGCCTTAGAGACCCAGTACTTC. The V call is TRBV5-1, the J call TRBJ2-5, with TRBD2 matching 9 bases. CDR1 and CDR2 from the germline V gene are SGHRS and YFSETQ. J lost 4 bases, V lost 0 bases, and 7 bases had no gene match. The CDR3 sequence is 16 residues long.

This clonotype was seen more than once but under ten times. V is TRBV7-9 and J is TRBJ2-1; D is uncertain. This CDR3 spans 11 amino acids. Germline values: CDR1 SEHNR, CDR2 FQNEAQ (reference sequence). V lost 6 bases and J lost 11, with 11 bases in between. In DNA form, the CDR3 reads TGTGCCAGCAGTTCCAGACGACAGCAGTTCTTC. It is translated as CASSSRRQQFF.

This clonotype was seen a handful of times. The V call is TRBV5-6, the J call TRBJ2-4; no clear D gene. Between the trimmed V and J ends, which lost 1 base and 3 bases, there was a span of 11 bases. The germline gives CDR1 SGHDT, CDR2 YYEEEE. The CDR3 extends over 15 amino acids. This CDR3 is CASSLPGLGKNIQYF. The CDR3 DNA reads as TGTGCCAGCAGCTTGCCAGGTTTAGGCAAAAACATTCAGTACTTC.

The chain uses TRBV18 and TRBJ2-2, with TRBD2 matching 11 bases. V dropped 3 bases and J dropped 4; count of bases not matched to a gene: 13. CDR3 length equals 19 residues. CDR1 and CDR2 (germline): KGHSH, LQKENI. The CDR3 sequence: CASSPHPPRLAGSTGELFF. CDR3 DNA: TGTGCCAGCTCACCTCACCCACCCAGACTAGCGGGGTCCACCGGGGAGCTGTTTTTT.

To note about this clonotype: The junction does not match germline at one end; this may be a read error. V and J are TRBV7-7 and TRBJ2-5, with D maybe TRBD2 (5 bases). Germline values: CDR1 SSHAT, CDR2 FNYEAQ (reference sequence). CDR3 size: 14 residues. The CDR3 is CASSRAGIQETQYF. CDR3 in DNA: TGTGCTAGCAGCCGAGCCGGGATCCAAGAGACCCAGTACTTC.

This chain connects TRBV5-1 to TRBJ2-7, with D perhaps given as TRBD1 or TRBD2 (5 bases each). Per the germline V gene, CDR1 is SGHRS and CDR2 is YFSETQ. The CDR3 has 16 amino acids. V shed 1 base and J shed 2 bases, with 16 bases lying between them. CDR3 DNA: TGCGCCAGCAGCTTGCCCCCCGGGGACGGGACCTACGAGCAGTACTTC. It yields the protein CASSLPPGDGTYEQYF.

This clonotype has at least ten counts. This sequence joins TRBV7-8 and TRBJ1-1; TRBD1 aligns across 8 bases. V lost 5 bases and J lost 1; bases outside the gene matches: 6. This CDR3 is 15 amino acids long. Germline-derived CDR1 and CDR2 are SGHVS and FQNEAQ. CDR3 residues: CASSPRDRWNTEAFF. The CDR3, as DNA: TGTGCCAGCAGCCCTCGGGACAGGTGGAACACTGAAGCTTTCTTT.

This clonotype was found a few times. The rearrangement links TRBV19 to TRBJ2-2; TRBD2 is a possible D gene (5 bases). Germline-derived CDR1 and CDR2 are LNHDA and SQIVND (reference sequence). CDR3 length: 14 residues. The germline V and J ends were trimmed by 6 bases and 5 bases, with 13 bases remaining between them. CDR3 loop: CASSQNGGTGELFF. For the CDR3, the DNA is TGTGCCAGTAGCCAGAACGGAGGAACCGGGGAGCTGTTTTTT.

The genes are TRBV5-5 and TRBJ2-2; D uncertain. V was cut by 0 bases and J by 9 bases, with 12 bases left in between. Germline CDR1 SGHKS, CDR2 YYEKEE (reference sequence). This CDR3 contains 14 residues. The CDR3 sequence is CASSLGPLCRELFF. CDR3 in DNA: TGTGCCAGCAGCTTGGGGCCCCTCTGCCGGGAGCTGTTTTTT.

This clonotype was seen a few times. V is TRBV19 and J is TRBJ1-6; perhaps TRBD1 as D (6 bases). This CDR3 is built from 14 residues. Trimming pared 4 bases from V and 5 bases from J, leaving 9 bases between. Germline CDR1 is LNHDA and CDR2 is SQIVND (reference sequence). CDR3 protein: CASSTDRNNSPLHF. DNA of the CDR3: TGTGCCAGTAGTACGGACAGAAATAATTCACCCCTCCACTTT.

V is TRBV7-2 and J is TRBJ2-1, with 8 bases identical to TRBD2. Germline CDR1 and CDR2: SGHTA and FQGNSA. CDR3 length equals 17 residues. J was trimmed by 3 bases and V by 1 base; bases with no gene match: 8. CDR3 in DNA: TGTGCCAGCAGCTTAGTTGGGCTAGCGGGTCTCTACAATGAGCAGTTCTTC. Translating it yields CASSLVGLAGLYNEQFF.

The chain combines TRBV28 with TRBJ2-3; TRBD1 matches at 11 bases. CDR1 and CDR2 from the germline V gene are MDHEN and SYDVKM. The V segment lost 6 bases and the J segment 5 bases; nucleotides outside the gene matches: 10. The CDR3 loop spans 16 amino acids. CDR3 DNA: TGTGCCAGCAGGCGACAAGGACAGGGGGCAATAGATACGCAGTATTTT. It is translated as CASRRQGQGAIDTQYF.

The chain links TRBV30 to TRBJ1-2; 7 bases align to TRBD1. CDR3 length equals 14 residues. CDR1 GTSNPN and CDR2 SVGIG come from the germline V gene (reference sequence). Losses at the gene ends were 4 bases for V and 4 bases for J; bases not matched to a gene: 9. The CDR3 region is CAWNLGQASYGYTF. The CDR3 nucleotides read TGTGCCTGGAACCTCGGACAGGCGAGCTATGGCTACACCTTC.

This clonotype was picked up many times. V and J are TRBV12-3 or TRBV12-4 and TRBJ2-4, with 7 bases that match TRBD1. V lost 6 bases, J lost 8 bases, and 10 bases stayed unmatched. This CDR3 region has 14 residues. The CDR3 loop is CASRISEGAHIQYF. The CDR3 DNA sequence: TGTGCCAGCAGAATAAGCGAGGGGGCCCACATTCAGTACTTC.

The chain has TRBV6-2 or TRBV6-3 and TRBJ2-7, with 11 positions matching TRBD2. The CDR3 covers 14 residues. V shed 4 bases, J shed 6 bases, and the junction held 5 bases outside the gene matches. Germline CDR1 is MNHEY and CDR2 is SVGEGT. This CDR3 reads CASSFSGTSGEQYF. CDR3 DNA: TGTGCCAGCAGTTTTTCCGGGACTAGCGGCGAGCAGTACTTC.

This chain links TRBV7-2 with TRBJ2-1; D uncertain. Trimming shortened V by 7 bases and J by 4 bases, and 5 bases separated the two germline ends. The length of the CDR3 is 11 residues. The germline V gene has CDR1 SGHTA and CDR2 FQGNSA. This CDR3 reads CASTPYNEQFF. CDR3 DNA sequence: TGTGCCAGCACCCCATACAATGAGCAGTTCTTC.

This clonotype turned up a few times. This chain joins TRBV12-3 or TRBV12-4 and TRBJ2-1; 8 bases are a match to TRBD2. This CDR3 is 18 amino acids long. V trimming: 6 bases; J trimming: 3 bases; junction bases outside the gene matches: 16. The CDR3 region is CASRGMMFGRGVYNEQFF. The CDR3 DNA reads as TGTGCCAGCAGAGGGATGATGTTCGGGCGGGGGGTCTACAATGAGCAGTTCTTC.

This clonotype was detected only a few times. The chain recombines TRBV5-5 with TRBJ1-5; D is uncertain. Germline CDR1 is SGHKS and CDR2 is YYEKEE (reference sequence). The CDR3 runs to 16 residues. V was trimmed by 3 bases and J by 5 bases, leaving 18 bases between them. CDR3: CASSSFLGGTHQPQHF. CDR3 bases: TGTGCCAGCAGCTCCTTCCTGGGAGGAACCCATCAGCCCCAGCATTTT. Complete variable domain (other parts from reference TRBV5-5 and TRBJ1-5): DAGVTQSPTHLIKTRGQQVTLRCSPISGHKSVSWYQQVLGQGPQFIFQYYEKEERGRGNFPDRFSARQFPNYSSELNVNALLLGDSALYLCASSSFLGGTHQPQHFGDGTRLSIL.

There are many counts of this clonotype. This chain connects TRBV5-1 to TRBJ2-3; the D call may be TRBD1 or TRBD2 (5 bases each). CDR1 and CDR2 from the germline V gene are SGHRS and YFSETQ. With 5 bases removed from V and 3 bases from J, the gap between germline ends came to 10 bases. The length of the CDR3 is 13 residues. The CDR3 sequence: CASSRGGTDTQYF. The CDR3 nucleotides are TGCGCCAGCAGTCGGGGCGGAACAGATACGCAGTATTTT.

The CDR3 loop is CASSLEGGVSTDTQYF. For the CDR3, the DNA is TGTGCCAGCAGCTTAGAAGGGGGTGTAAGCACAGATACGCAGTATTTT. V gene TRBV11-3 combines with J gene TRBJ2-3, with a possible D match to TRBD1 (6 bases). Per the germline V gene, CDR1 is SGHNT and CDR2 is YENEEA. The CDR3 has 16 amino acids. Trimming pared 0 bases from V and 0 bases from J, leaving 10 bases between.

This chain uses TRBV4-3 with TRBJ2-2; D may be TRBD2 (5 bases). CDR1 is LGHNA and CDR2 is YSLEER in the germline V gene. V gave up 5 bases and J gave up 6 bases, with 19 bases separating them. The length of the CDR3 is 16 residues. CDR3 amino acids: CASSAPGTPRSGELFF. The CDR3 DNA is TGCGCCAGCAGCGCCCCGGGAACGCCGAGGTCCGGGGAGCTGTTTTTT.

This clonotype was counted at least ten times. This chain links TRBV20-1 with TRBJ1-5; TRBD1 agrees at 7 bases. The germline V gene has CDR1 DFQATT and CDR2 SNEGSKA (reference sequence). CDR3 length: 14 residues. Trimming removed 1 base from V and 4 bases from J; junction bases left unmatched: 4. CDR3: CSARADRWNQPQHF. CDR3 DNA sequence: TGCAGTGCTAGAGCGGACAGGTGGAATCAGCCCCAGCATTTT.

This chain joins TRBV12-3 or TRBV12-4 and TRBJ2-2; D may match TRBD1 or TRBD2 (6 bases each). This CDR3 spans 13 amino acids. Between the trimmed V and J ends, which lost 5 bases and 7 bases, there was a span of 11 bases. Here the CDR3 DNA reads TGTGCCAGCAGTAGGGGGAGGAACGGGGAGCTGTTTTTT. This sequence encodes CASSRGRNGELFF.